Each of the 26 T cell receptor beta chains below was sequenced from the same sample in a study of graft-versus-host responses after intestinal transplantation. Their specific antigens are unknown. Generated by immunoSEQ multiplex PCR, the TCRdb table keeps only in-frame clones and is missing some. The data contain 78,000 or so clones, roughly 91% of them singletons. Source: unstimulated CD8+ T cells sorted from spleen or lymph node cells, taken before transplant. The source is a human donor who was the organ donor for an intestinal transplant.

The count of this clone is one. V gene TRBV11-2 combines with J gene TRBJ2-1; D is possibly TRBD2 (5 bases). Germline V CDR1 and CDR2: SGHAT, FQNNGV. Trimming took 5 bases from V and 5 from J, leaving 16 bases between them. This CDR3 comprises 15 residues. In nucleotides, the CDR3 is TGTGCCAGCAGCACCCCGGACTGGACCCACAATGAGCAGTTCTTC. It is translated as CASSTPDWTHNEQFF.

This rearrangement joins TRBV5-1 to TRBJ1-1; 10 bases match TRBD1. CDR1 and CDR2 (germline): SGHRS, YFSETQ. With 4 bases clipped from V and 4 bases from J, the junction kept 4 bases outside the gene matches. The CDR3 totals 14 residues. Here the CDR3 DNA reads TGCGCCAGCAGCCTGGGACAGGGGCCCACTGAAGCTTTCTTT. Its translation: CASSLGQGPTEAFF. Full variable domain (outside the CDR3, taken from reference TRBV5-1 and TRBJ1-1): KAGVTQTPRYLIKTRGQQVTLSCSPISGHRSVSWYQQTPGQGLQFLFEYFSETQRNKGNFPGRFSGRQFSNSRSEMNVSTLELGDSALYLCASSLGQGPTEAFFGQGTRLTVV.

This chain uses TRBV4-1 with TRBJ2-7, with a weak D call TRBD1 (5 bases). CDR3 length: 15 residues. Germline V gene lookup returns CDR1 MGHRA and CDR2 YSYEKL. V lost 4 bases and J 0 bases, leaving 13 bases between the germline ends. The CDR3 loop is CASSLSAGPSYEQYF. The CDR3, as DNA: TGCGCCAGCAGCCTGTCAGCAGGGCCCTCCTACGAGCAGTACTTC.

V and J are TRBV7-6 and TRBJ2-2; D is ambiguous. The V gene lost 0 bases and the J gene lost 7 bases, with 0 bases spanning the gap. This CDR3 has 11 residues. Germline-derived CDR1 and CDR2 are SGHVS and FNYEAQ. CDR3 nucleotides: TGTGCCAGCAGCTTAGCCGGGGAGCTGTTTTTT. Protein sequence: CASSLAGELFF. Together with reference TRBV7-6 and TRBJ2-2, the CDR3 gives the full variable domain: GAGVSQSPRYKVTKRGQDVALRCDPISGHVSLYWYRQALGQGPEFLTYFNYEAQQDKSGLPNDRFSAERPEGSISTLTIQRTEQRDSAMYRCASSLAGELFFGEGSRLTVL.

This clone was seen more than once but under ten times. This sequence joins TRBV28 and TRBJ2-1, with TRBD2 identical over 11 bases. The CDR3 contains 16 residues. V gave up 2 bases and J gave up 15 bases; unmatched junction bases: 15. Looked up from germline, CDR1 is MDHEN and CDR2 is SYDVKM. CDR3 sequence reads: CASSLEVGSGGANWFF. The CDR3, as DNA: TGTGCCAGCAGTTTAGAAGTGGGTAGCGGGGGGGCGAATTGGTTCTTC.

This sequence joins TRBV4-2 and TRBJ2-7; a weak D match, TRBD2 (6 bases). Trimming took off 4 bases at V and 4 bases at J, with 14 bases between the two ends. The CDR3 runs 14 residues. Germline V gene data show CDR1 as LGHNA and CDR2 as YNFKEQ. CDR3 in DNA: TGTGCCAGCAGCCCCTACACCGGGACTTACGAGCAGTACTTC. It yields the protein CASSPYTGTYEQYF.

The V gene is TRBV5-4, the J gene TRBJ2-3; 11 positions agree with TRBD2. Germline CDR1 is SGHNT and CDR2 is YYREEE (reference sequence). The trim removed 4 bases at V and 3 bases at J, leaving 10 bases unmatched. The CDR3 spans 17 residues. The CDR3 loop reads CASSLWASGGLTDTQYF. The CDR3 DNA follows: TGTGCCAGCAGCCTTTGGGCTAGCGGGGGGCTGACAGATACGCAGTATTTT. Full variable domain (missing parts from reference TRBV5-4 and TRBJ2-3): ETGVTQSPTHLIKTRGQQVTLRCSSQSGHNTVSWYQQALGQGPQFIFQYYREEENGRGNFPPRFSGLQFPNYSSELNVNALELDDSALYLCASSLWASGGLTDTQYFGPGTRLTVL.

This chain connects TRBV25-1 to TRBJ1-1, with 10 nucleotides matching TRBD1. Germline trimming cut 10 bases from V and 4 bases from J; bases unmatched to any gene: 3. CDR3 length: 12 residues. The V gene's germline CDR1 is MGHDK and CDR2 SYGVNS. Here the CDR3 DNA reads TGTGCCACCCGGACAGGGGGCACTGAAGCTTTCTTT. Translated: CATRTGGTEAFF.

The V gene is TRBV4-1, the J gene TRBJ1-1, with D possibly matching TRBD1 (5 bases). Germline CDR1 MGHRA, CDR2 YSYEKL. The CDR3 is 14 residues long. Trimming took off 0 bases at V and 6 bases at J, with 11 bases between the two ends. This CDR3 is CASSQDSTRAEAFF. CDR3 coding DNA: TGCGCCAGCAGCCAAGATTCTACCAGGGCTGAAGCTTTCTTT.

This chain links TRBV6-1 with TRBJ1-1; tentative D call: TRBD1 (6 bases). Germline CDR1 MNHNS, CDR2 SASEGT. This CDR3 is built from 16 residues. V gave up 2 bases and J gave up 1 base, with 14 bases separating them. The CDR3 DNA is TGTGCCAGCAGTGAATTTGTAGGGGACACGAACACTGAAGCTTTCTTT. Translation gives CASSEFVGDTNTEAFF.

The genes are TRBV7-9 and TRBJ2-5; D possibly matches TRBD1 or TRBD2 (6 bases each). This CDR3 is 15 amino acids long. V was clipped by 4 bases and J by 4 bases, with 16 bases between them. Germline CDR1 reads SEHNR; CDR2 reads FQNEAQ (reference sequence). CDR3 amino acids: CASSWGDNSRETQYF. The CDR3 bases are TGTGCCAGCAGCTGGGGGGACAACTCGCGAGAGACCCAGTACTTC. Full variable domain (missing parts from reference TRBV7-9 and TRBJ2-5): DTGVSQNPRHKITKRGQNVTFRCDPISEHNRLYWYRQTLGQGPEFLTYFQNEAQLEKSRLLSDRFSAERPKGSFSTLEIQRTEQGDSAMYLCASSWGDNSRETQYFGPGTRLLVL.

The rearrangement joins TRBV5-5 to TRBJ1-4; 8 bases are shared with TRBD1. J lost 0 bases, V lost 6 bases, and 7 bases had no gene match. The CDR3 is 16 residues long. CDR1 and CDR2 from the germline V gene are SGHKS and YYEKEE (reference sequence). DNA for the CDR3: TGTGCCAGCACCCGGACAGGGTGGGCAACTAATGAAAAACTGTTTTTT. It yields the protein CASTRTGWATNEKLFF.

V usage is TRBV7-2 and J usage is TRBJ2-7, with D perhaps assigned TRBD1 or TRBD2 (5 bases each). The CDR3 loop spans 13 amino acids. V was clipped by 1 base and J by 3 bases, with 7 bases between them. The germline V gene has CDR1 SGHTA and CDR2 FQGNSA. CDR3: CASSLGGYYEQYF. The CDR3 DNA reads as TGTGCCAGCAGCTTAGGGGGGTACTACGAGCAGTACTTC.

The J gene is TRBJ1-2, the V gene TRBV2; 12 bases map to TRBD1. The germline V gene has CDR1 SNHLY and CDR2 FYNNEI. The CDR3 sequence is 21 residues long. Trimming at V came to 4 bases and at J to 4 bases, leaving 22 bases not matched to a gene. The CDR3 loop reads CASSGGRWDRGQTRYSYGYTF. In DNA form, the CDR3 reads TGTGCCAGCAGTGGGGGTCGATGGGACAGGGGGCAGACCCGATACTCCTATGGCTACACCTTC. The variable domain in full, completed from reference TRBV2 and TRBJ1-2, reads EPEVTQTPSHQVTQMGQEVILRCVPISNHLYFYWYRQILGQKVEFLVSFYNNEISEKSEIFDDQFSVERPDGSNFTLKIRSTKLEDSAMYFCASSGGRWDRGQTRYSYGYTFGSGTRLTVV.

The CDR3 protein is CASSSGTFHTGELFF. The CDR3 coding sequence is TGTGCCAGCAGCTCAGGGACGTTCCACACCGGGGAGCTGTTTTTT. The chain combines TRBV7-7 with TRBJ2-2, with D perhaps matching TRBD1 or TRBD2 (5 bases each). The CDR3 runs 15 residues. Trimming removed 4 bases at V and 3 bases at J, with 12 bases between. The germline V gene has CDR1 SSHAT and CDR2 FNYEAQ (reference sequence). Full variable domain (remainder filled in from reference TRBV7-7 and TRBJ2-2): GAGVSQSPRYKVTKRGQDVTLRCDPISSHATLYWYQQALGQGPEFLTYFNYEAQPDKSGLPSDRFSAERPEGSISTLTIQRTEQRDSAMYRCASSSGTFHTGELFFGEGSRLTVL.

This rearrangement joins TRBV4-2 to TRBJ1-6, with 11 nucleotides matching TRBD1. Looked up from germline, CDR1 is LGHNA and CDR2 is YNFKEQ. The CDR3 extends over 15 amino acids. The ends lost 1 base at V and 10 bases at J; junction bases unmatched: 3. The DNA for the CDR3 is TGTGCCAGCAGCCAAGGGGACAGGGGGAAATCACCCCTCCACTTT. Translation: CASSQGDRGKSPLHF.

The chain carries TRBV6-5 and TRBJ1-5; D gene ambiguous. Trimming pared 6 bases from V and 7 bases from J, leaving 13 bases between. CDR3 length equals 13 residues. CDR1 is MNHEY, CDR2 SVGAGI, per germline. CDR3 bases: TGTGCCAGCAGCACAACAGAGAACCAGCCCCAGCATTTT. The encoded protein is CASSTTENQPQHF.

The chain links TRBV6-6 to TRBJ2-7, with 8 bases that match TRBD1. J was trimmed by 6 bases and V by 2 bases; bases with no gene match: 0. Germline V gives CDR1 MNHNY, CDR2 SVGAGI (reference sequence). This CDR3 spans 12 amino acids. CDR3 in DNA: TGTGCCAGCAGTTACACAGGGGGCGAGCAGTACTTC. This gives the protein CASSYTGGEQYF.

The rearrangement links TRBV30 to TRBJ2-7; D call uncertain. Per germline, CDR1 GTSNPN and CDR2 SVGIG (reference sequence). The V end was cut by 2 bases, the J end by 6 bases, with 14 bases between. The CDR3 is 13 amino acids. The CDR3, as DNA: TGTGCCTGGAGTTGGACCGGGTTATTCGAGCAGTACTTC. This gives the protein CAWSWTGLFEQYF. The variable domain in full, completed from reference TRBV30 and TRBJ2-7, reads SQTIHQWPATLVQPVGSPLSLECTVEGTSNPNLYWYRQAAGRGLQLLFYSVGIGQISSEVPQNLSASRPQDRQFILSSKKLLLSDSGFYLCAWSWTGLFEQYFGPGTRLTVT.

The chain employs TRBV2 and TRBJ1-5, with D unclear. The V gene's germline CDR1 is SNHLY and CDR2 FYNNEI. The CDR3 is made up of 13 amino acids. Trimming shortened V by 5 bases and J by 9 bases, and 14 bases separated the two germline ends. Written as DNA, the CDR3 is TGTGCCAGCAGTCCGAGCCTTCGATGGCCCCAGCATTTT. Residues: CASSPSLRWPQHF.

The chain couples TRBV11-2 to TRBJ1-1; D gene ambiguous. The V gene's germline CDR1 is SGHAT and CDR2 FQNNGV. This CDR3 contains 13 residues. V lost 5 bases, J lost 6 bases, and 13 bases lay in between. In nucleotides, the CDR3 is TGTGCCAGCAGCCCGGAGAACAGTGCTGAAGCTTTCTTT. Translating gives CASSPENSAEAFF.

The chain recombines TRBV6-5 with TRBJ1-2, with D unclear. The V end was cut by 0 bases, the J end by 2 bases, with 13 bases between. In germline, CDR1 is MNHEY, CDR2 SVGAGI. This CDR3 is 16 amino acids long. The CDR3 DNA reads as TGTGCCAGCAGTTACTCTTCTTCGGGATCGAACTATGGCTACACCTTC. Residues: CASSYSSSGSNYGYTF.

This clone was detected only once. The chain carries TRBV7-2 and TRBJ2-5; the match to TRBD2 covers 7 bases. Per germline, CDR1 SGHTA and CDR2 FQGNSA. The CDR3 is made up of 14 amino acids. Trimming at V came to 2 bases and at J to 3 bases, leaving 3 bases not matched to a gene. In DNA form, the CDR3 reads TGTGCCAGCAGCTTATTGCTAGCGGAAGAGACCCAGTACTTC. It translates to CASSLLLAEETQYF.

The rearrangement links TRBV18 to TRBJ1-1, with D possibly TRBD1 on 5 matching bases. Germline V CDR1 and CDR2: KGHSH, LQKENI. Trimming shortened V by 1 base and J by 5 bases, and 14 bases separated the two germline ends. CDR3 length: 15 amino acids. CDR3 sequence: CASSPLQGVVTEAFF. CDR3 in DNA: TGTGCCAGCTCACCACTCCAAGGGGTGGTTACTGAAGCTTTCTTT.

The CDR3 DNA reads TGCGCCAGCAGCTTCGGAGACGGCTACACCTTC. Protein: CASSFGDGYTF. The chain couples TRBV4-1 to TRBJ1-2; D not certain. This CDR3 region has 11 residues. V lost 5 bases to trimming and J lost 8 bases, with 9 bases between them. Germline CDR1 MGHRA, CDR2 YSYEKL.

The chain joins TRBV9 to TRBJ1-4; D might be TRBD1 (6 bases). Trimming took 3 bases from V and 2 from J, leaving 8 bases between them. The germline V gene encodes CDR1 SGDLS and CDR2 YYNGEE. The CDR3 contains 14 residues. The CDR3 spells CASSDRATNEKLFF. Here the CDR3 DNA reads TGTGCCAGCAGCGACAGGGCTACTAATGAAAAACTGTTTTTT. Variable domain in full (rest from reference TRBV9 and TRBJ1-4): DSGVTQTPKHLITATGQRVTLRCSPRSGDLSVYWYQQSLDQGLQFLIQYYNGEERAKGNILERFSAQQFPDLHSELNLSSLELGDSALYFCASSDRATNEKLFFGSGTQLSVL.